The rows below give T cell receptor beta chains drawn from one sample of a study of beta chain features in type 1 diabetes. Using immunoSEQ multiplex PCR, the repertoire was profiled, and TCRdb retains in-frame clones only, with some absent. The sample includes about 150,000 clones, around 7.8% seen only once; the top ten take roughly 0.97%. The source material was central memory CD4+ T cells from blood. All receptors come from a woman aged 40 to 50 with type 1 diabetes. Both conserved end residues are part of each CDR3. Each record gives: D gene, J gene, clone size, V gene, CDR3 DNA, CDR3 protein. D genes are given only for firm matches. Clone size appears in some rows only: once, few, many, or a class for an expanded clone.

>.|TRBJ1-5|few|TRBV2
TGTGCCGGGCGGGGAGCCGGGATTGATCAGCCCCAGCATTTT
CAGRGAGIDQPQHF
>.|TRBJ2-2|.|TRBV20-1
TGCAGTGCTAGAGGCGAGGGGGAGCTGTTTTTT
CSARGEGELFF
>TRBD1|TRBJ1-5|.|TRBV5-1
TGCGCCAGCAGCCCGACAGGGGACGGGAGCAATCAGCCCCAGCATTTT
CASSPTGDGSNQPQHF
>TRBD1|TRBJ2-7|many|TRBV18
TGTGCCAGCTCACCCCAGGGGGACAGGATGAACGAGCAGTACTTC
CASSPQGDRMNEQYF
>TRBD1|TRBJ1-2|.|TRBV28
TGTGCCAGCAGTTTGGGTAGGGGGACAGGGTATAGTGGCTACACCTTC
CASSLGRGTGYSGYTF
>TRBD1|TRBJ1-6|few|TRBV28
TGTGCCAGCACCTCCCCAGGGGGCCTTTCACCCCTCCACTTT
CASTSPGGLSPLHF
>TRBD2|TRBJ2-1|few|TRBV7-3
TGTGCCAGCAGCCTAGCGGGGCCCCCAAATGAGCAGTTCTTC
CASSLAGPPNEQFF
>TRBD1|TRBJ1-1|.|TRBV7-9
TGTGCCAGCAGCTACCTCTCCACAGGGGCCGGAGGAGCTTTCTTT
CASSYLSTGAGGAFF
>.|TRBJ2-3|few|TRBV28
TGTGCCAGCAGTTTAGCGGGGAACACAGATACGCAGTATTTT
CASSLAGNTDTQYF
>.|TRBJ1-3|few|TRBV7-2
TGTGCCAGCAGCCCCGGGAACTCTGGAAACACCATATATTTT
CASSPGNSGNTIYF
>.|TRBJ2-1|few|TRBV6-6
TGTGCCAGCAGTCTTTTGGGGGGGCAATGGAATGAGCAGTTCTTC
CASSLLGGQWNEQFF
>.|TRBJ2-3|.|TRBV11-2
TGTGCCAGCAGCTTAGGGCCAGCGGGCCTCACAGATACGCAGTATTTT
CASSLGPAGLTDTQYF
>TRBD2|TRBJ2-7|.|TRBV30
TGTGCCTGGAGTCCCGAGAGGAGCGGGAGGGTCTACGAGCAGTACTTC
CAWSPERSGRVYEQYF
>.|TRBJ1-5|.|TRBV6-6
TGTGCCAGCAGCCTCCCGAGCAATCAGCCCCAGCATTTT
CASSLPSNQPQHF
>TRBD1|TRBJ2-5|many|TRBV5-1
TGCGCCAGCAGCTTTACGGACAGGGGTGTAGAGACCCAGTACTTC
CASSFTDRGVETQYF
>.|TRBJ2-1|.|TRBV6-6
TGTGCCAGCAGCCTACGGAGCTCCTACAATGAGCAGTTCTTC
CASSLRSSYNEQFF
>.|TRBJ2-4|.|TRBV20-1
TGCAGTGTCCGACCGGGGAACATTCAGTACTTC
CSVRPGNIQYF
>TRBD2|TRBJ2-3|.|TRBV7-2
TGTGCCAGCAGCGTTTCCCTAGCGGGAGGGACAGATACGCAGTATTTT
CASSVSLAGGTDTQYF
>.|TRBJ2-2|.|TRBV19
TGTGCCAGTTACGGGGCCGGGGAGCTGTTTTTT
CASYGAGELFF
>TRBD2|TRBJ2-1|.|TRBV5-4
TGTGCCAGCAGCAAAAGGACTAGCGGAGACCCATACAATGAGCAGTTCTTC
CASSKRTSGDPYNEQFF
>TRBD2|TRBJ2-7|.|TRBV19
TGTGCCAGTCGAAGTAGCGGGGGACCCTACGAGCAGTACTTC
CASRSSGGPYEQYF
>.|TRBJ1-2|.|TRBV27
TGTGCCAGCACTATCGGGAAGGGATACGGCTACACCTTC
CASTIGKGYGYTF
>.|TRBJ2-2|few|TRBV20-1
TGCAGTGCTTGGAGGGGCGGGGAGCTGTTTTTT
CSAWRGGELFF
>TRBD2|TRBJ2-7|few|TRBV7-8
TGTGCCAGCAGCTTAGGTGGCGGGAGAACCTACGAGCAGTACTTC
CASSLGGGRTYEQYF
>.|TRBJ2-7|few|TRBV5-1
TGCGCCAGCAGCTCGCAGGGATACGAGCAGTACTTC
CASSSQGYEQYF
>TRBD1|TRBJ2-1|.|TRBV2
TGTGCCAGCGGCGGACAGGGCGATGAGCAGTTCTTC
CASGGQGDEQFF
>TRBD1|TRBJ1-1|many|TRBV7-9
TGTGCCAGCAGGCAGGGGGCTAGAACTGAAGCTTTCTTT
CASRQGARTEAFF
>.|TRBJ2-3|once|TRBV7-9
TGTGCCAGCAGCCTCGGACTGAGCACAGATACGCAGTATTTT
CASSLGLSTDTQYF
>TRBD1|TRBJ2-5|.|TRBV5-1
TGCGCCAGCAGCTTCGGACAGGGTCAAGAGACCCAGTACTTC
CASSFGQGQETQYF
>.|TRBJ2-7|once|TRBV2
TGTGCCAGCAGTTTGGACAGCTACGAGCAGTACTTC
CASSLDSYEQYF
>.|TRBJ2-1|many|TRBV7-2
TGTGCCAGCAGCTTAATCTATGAGCAGTTCTTC
CASSLIYEQFF
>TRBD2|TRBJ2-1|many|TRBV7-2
TGTGCCAGCAGCTCCGGACTAGCGGGAGGGCAGGATGAGCAGTTCTTC
CASSSGLAGGQDEQFF
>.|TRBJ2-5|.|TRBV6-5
TGTGCCAGCAGTGGACAGGGAGGGAAGACCCAGTACTTC
CASSGQGGKTQYF
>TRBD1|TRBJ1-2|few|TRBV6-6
TGTGCCAGCAGTTATCGGGACAGCGATGGATATGGCTACACCTTC
CASSYRDSDGYGYTF
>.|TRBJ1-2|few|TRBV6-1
TGTGCCAGCAGTTCCGCGGGAGACGGCTACACCTTC
CASSSAGDGYTF
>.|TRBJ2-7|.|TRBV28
TGTGCCAGCAGTCGGGACAGCGGGGAGCAGTACTTC
CASSRDSGEQYF
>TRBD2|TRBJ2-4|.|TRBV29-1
TGCAGCGCCACCGGGGGGAAGGGAAACATTCAGTACTTC
CSATGGKGNIQYF
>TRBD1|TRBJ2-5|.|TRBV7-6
TGTGCCAGCAGCCTGGACCCCGGGACAGGGGGAAAGACCCAGTACTTC
CASSLDPGTGGKTQYF
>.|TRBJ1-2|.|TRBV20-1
TGCAGTGCTAGAGATTTTAGCTACACCTTC
CSARDFSYTF
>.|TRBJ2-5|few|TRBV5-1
TGCGCCAGCAGTTACGGAGGAGGAGAGACCCAGTACTTC
CASSYGGGETQYF
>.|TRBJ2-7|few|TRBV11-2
TGTGCCAGCAGCTTAGATGGGGGGATCTACGAGCAGTACTTC
CASSLDGGIYEQYF
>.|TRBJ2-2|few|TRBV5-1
TGCGCCAGCAGCTCCTCACTAGCCGCCGGGGAGCTGTTTTTT
CASSSSLAAGELFF
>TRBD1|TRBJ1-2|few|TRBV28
TGTGCCAGCAGTTTATGGAGACAGGGGGCCGATGGCTACACCTTC
CASSLWRQGADGYTF
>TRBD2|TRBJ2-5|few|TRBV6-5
TGTGCCAGCACCCCGAGCGGGAGCCACCAAGAGACCCAGTACTTC
CASTPSGSHQETQYF
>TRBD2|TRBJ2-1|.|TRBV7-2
TGTGCCAGCAGCTTAGACCTAGCGGGATCAAGCTCCTACAATGAGCAGTTCTTC
CASSLDLAGSSSYNEQFF
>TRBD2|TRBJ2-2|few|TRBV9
TGTGCCAGCAGCGTAGGCGGGAGGGCCGGGGAGCTGTTTTTT
CASSVGGRAGELFF
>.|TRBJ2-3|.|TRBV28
TGTGCCAGCAGTCGCCGGTCGGATACGCAGTATTTT
CASSRRSDTQYF
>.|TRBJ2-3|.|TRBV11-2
TGTGCCAGCAGCTTAAGCTACACAGATACGCAGTATTTT
CASSLSYTDTQYF
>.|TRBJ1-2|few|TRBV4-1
TGCGCCAGCAGCCAAGATAGCAGGGTTAGCTATGGCTACACCTTC
CASSQDSRVSYGYTF
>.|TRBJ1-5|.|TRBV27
TGTGCCAGCAGTCTCGAGGGATATAGCAATCAGCCCCAGCATTTT
CASSLEGYSNQPQHF
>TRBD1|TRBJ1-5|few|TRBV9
TGTGCCAGCAGCGAAACGACAGGGGAGAAACAGCCCCAGCATTTT
CASSETTGEKQPQHF